This is a list of T cell receptor beta chains from one sample in a study of T cells in Graves' hyperthyroidism and ophthalmopathy. TCRdb re-called the multiplex PCR reads through MiXCR, storing one row per CDR3 protein. The sample carries about 640,000 distinct CDR3 sequences, about 20% recorded once. The sequenced sample consisted of blood. Every receptor here comes from a young man with Graves' ophthalmopathy. CDR3s include the opening cysteine and the closing phenylalanine or tryptophan. Where a row states a size, it is once, few, many or the class of an expanded clone; other rows omit it.

clone_size j_call v_call cdr3_aa
few TRBJ2-3 TRBV20-1 CSARPDWGGLGPTDTQYF
few TRBJ2-5 TRBV7-2 CASSSHGASGRARETQYF
. TRBJ2-3 TRBV24-1 CATSASQGWDTDTQYF
few TRBJ2-3 TRBV3-1 CASSPSGLAGVMTQYF
. TRBJ2-3 TRBV10-3 CAISGTRGGTADTQYF
many TRBJ1-2 TRBV28 CASSSEVYGYTF
. TRBJ2-6 TRBV29-1 CSVDGDGANVLTF
. TRBJ2-1 TRBV29-1 CSVNRENEQFF
many TRBJ2-7 TRBV6-1 CASSPPPQEHQTWGEQYF
many TRBJ2-3 TRBV7-9 CASSSHAAGKSTDTQYF
few TRBJ2-7 TRBV7-9 CASSPTNAGEQYF
. TRBJ1-5 TRBV5-1 CASSRGTGAGQPQHF
few TRBJ2-1 TRBV15 CATSRDRIGIAGNEQFF
few TRBJ2-1 TRBV20-1 CSARYSLAGLNNEQFF
. TRBJ1-5 TRBV19 CASRWDRGGSNQPQHF
. TRBJ2-1 TRBV2 CASDRDYNEQFF
few TRBJ1-2 TRBV25-1 CASKGSEYYGYTF